The clone carrying this T cell receptor (beta chain) appeared once. Its antigen is unknown. This CDR3 region has 13 residues. V lost 4 bases to trimming and J lost 7 bases; unmatched junction nucleotides: 2. CDR1 is MGHDK, CDR2 SYGVNS, per germline. The entry originates in a study of shared clonotypes between healthy human individuals. Findings and caveats of the study: Incomplete sequencing of sorted subsets was indicated by rarefaction despite large depth. Generation probabilities were higher for clonotypes shared across all four sorted-subset donors than for unshared ones. The authors expected sequencing depth to affect clonotype sharing among donors.

CD45RO negativity and positive selection for CCR7 defined naive CD8 cells, a population that excluded terminally differentiated effector memory CD45RA+ cells. Repertoires were generated with immunoSEQ multiplex PCR, while TCRdb's copy carries only in-frame clones and drops some. The table has about 2 million clones, about 95% seen once. The chain uses TRBV25-1 and TRBJ2-4, with 9 bases identical to TRBD1. Sequencing was performed on naive CD8+ T cells sorted from blood. The origin of this receptor is a man aged 18 to 29 in good health. The CDR3 nucleotides read TGTGCCAGCAGTGTAGACAGGGGGAACATTCAGTACTTC. It translates to CASSVDRGNIQYF.